The clone carrying this T cell receptor (beta chain) was seen repeatedly, ten times or more. Via MiXCR, TCRdb re-called the RT-PCR reads, giving one row per CDR3 protein. Of more than 550,000 distinct CDR3 sequences listed, about 11% were seen once; the top ten hold 11%. These data come from a study of response to subunit inactivated influenza vaccine. The CDR3 is 14 amino acids. Germline-derived CDR1 and CDR2 are MDHEN and SYDVKM. Trimming cost V 5 bases and J 2 bases; bases outside gene matches: 5. The data also belong to a second study, concerning T cells expressing NK-cell markers. Per that study: UMIs accompanied the 5'RACE template switching by which TCR beta cDNA was made. The study left the HCMV specificity of expanded NKG2C+ T cell clones unresolved.

The specimen was PBMCs from blood, collected on the day of vaccination. This sequence was found in a man over 45 who received an inactivated influenza vaccine. The chain carries TRBV28 and TRBJ2-5; TRBD1 matches at 7 bases. The CDR3 nucleotides are TGTGCCAGCAGTCCCCCGGGACAGCAAGAGACCCAGTACTTC. The encoded protein is CASSPPGQQETQYF.